The rows below give T cell receptor beta chains drawn from one sample of a study of blood T cell repertoires in COVID-19. Here immunoSEQ multiplex PCR was the method, and the copy in TCRdb shows in-frame clones only, minus some. The sample records under 200,000 clones, around 82% being singletons. Sequencing was carried out using PBMCs or T cells enriched from blood (not recorded which). Receptors were obtained from a woman aged 55-69 years with acute COVID-19. The CDR3 runs from the conserved cysteine through the conserved F or W. D genes are given only for firm matches. Where a row states a size, it is once, few, many or the class of an expanded clone; other rows omit it.

CDR3 length,D gene,V gene,J gene,clone size,CDR3 DNA,CDR3 protein
13,.,TRBV29-1,TRBJ1-2,.,TGCAGCGCCGTACTCCCCACGTCCTATGGCTACACCTTC,CSAVLPTSYGYTF
15,.,TRBV7-2,TRBJ2-1,.,TGTGCCAGCCGAATAAGAAGGGGGAACTACAATGAGCAGTTCTTC,CASRIRRGNYNEQFF
14,.,TRBV27,TRBJ1-2,.,TGTGCCAGCAGTTTATCGGGGGGGAACTATGGCTACACCTTC,CASSLSGGNYGYTF
15,.,TRBV4-3,TRBJ2-4,few,TGCGCCAGCAGCCAAGAGGACAAATTCAAAAACATTCAGTACTTC,CASSQEDKFKNIQYF
11,.,TRBV6-5,TRBJ1-2,once,TGTGCCAGCAGCTCGGGGAGAGGCTACACCTTC,CASSSGRGYTF
15,.,TRBV5-8,TRBJ1-5,.,TGTGCCAGCAGCCCTGAGGGAAAAGGCAATCAGCCCCAGCATTTT,CASSPEGKGNQPQHF
15,.,TRBV7-9,TRBJ1-5,once,TGTGCCAGCAGCCCCTCAGGGTATAGCAATCAGCCCCAGCATTTT,CASSPSGYSNQPQHF
14,.,TRBV9,TRBJ1-2,.,TGTGCCAGCAGCGTAGGGGCCGGAAGCTATGGCTACACCTTC,CASSVGAGSYGYTF
14,TRBD2,TRBV7-2,TRBJ2-5,.,TGTGCCAGCAGCGCCAGCGGGACGCAAGAGACCCAGTACTTC,CASSASGTQETQYF
16,TRBD2,TRBV5-1,TRBJ2-1,.,TGCGCCAGCAGCTCCCTAGCGGGAGGGACGGAGAGGGAGCAGTTCTTC,CASSSLAGGTEREQFF
15,TRBD1,TRBV6-5,TRBJ1-6,.,TGTGCCAGCAGAAACCCGACAGGGGATAATTCACCCCTCCACTTT,CASRNPTGDNSPLHF
17,TRBD2,TRBV9,TRBJ2-1,.,TGTGCCAGCAGCGTAGAAACTAGCGGGGGGAACCCCAATGAGCAGTTCTTC,CASSVETSGGNPNEQFF
14,TRBD1,TRBV18,TRBJ2-7,.,TGTGCCAGCTCACCAGTCCAGGGGGCGTACGAGCAGTACTTC,CASSPVQGAYEQYF
17,TRBD1,TRBV10-3,TRBJ2-2,.,TGTGCCATCAGTGATGTGGGACAGGGGGCGCTTATCGGGGAGCTGTTTTTT,CAISDVGQGALIGELFF
16,.,TRBV5-6,TRBJ2-2,.,TGTGCCAGCACCTACAACTGGCGGGTGGACACCGGGGAGCTGTTTTTT,CASTYNWRVDTGELFF
15,.,TRBV21-1,TRBJ1-1,.,TGTGCCAGCAGCGCCTACGGGACAGGGAAGGTTGAAGCTTTCTTT,CASSAYGTGKVEAFF
15,.,TRBV4-1,TRBJ2-3,.,TGCGCCAGCAGCGGGGGGTATAGTGTGACAGATACGCAGTATTTT,CASSGGYSVTDTQYF
14,TRBD1,TRBV6-1,TRBJ1-2,.,TGTGCCAGCAGTGATCTCGGACAGGGGGATGGCTACACCTTC,CASSDLGQGDGYTF
13,TRBD1,TRBV19,TRBJ1-5,.,TGTGCCAGTAGCGACAGGGTAGGGCAGCCCCAGCATTTT,CASSDRVGQPQHF
14,.,TRBV30,TRBJ2-3,.,TGTGCCTGGAGCCCGGGACACAGCACAGATACGCAGTATTTT,CAWSPGHSTDTQYF
16,.,TRBV3-1/TRBV3-2,TRBJ2-2,.,TGTGCCAGCAGCCTCGCCGGGACACTGAACACCGGGGAGCTGTTTTTT,CASSLAGTLNTGELFF
14,.,TRBV4-1,TRBJ2-5,.,TGCGCCAGCAGCCAAGGGACAGTTCAAGAGACCCAGTACTTC,CASSQGTVQETQYF
15,.,TRBV11-2,TRBJ2-5,.,TGTGCCAGCAGCTTATTCTCGGCGGGGCAAGAGACCCAGTACTTC,CASSLFSAGQETQYF
15,TRBD1,TRBV5-1,TRBJ1-1,.,TGCGCCAGCTCCCCCTCCGGTCAGGGGGACACTGAAGCTTTCTTT,CASSPSGQGDTEAFF
17,.,TRBV11-2,TRBJ1-1,.,TGTGCCAGCAGCTTTAACCCACCGACCGGGGGAGACACTGAAGCTTTCTTT,CASSFNPPTGGDTEAFF
14,.,TRBV19,TRBJ2-7,.,TGTGCCAGTAGTATCGCAGGGGAATCCTACGAGCAGTACTTC,CASSIAGESYEQYF
16,TRBD2,TRBV7-2,TRBJ2-7,.,TGTGCCAGCAGTCCCCGCGGGACGAAGGGGAGGGGCGAGCAGTACTTC,CASSPRGTKGRGEQYF
13,.,TRBV5-1,TRBJ1-2,.,TGCGCCAGCAGCTTGGGCCGGGGGGCTGGCTACACCTTC,CASSLGRGAGYTF
17,TRBD2,TRBV20-1,TRBJ2-1,.,TGCAGTGCTAGTGGTAGCGGGGGCGGCCGACTCTACAATGAGCAGTTCTTC,CSASGSGGGRLYNEQFF
15,.,TRBV30,TRBJ1-3,.,TGTGCCTGGAGGTTAGGACAGACCTCTGGAAACACCATATATTTT,CAWRLGQTSGNTIYF
19,.,TRBV7-2,TRBJ1-2,few,TGTGCCAGCAGCTTAGGGGGCCTTATCCACGTAGAGACGAGATATGGCTACACCTTC,CASSLGGLIHVETRYGYTF